This TCR beta chain is from a study of shared clonotypes between healthy human individuals. At the level of the study: The plates for each donor numbered three CD4 naive, three CD4 memory, two CD8 naive and one CD8 memory.

Generated by immunoSEQ multiplex PCR, the TCRdb table keeps only in-frame clones and is missing some. The sample gives roughly 2.5 million clones, 85% to 95% of which show up once; over 0.12% is in the top ten. The CDR3 has 13 residues. The V end was cut by 4 bases, the J end by 8 bases, with 11 bases between. Per germline, CDR1 MRHNA and CDR2 SNTAGT. V gene TRBV6-4 combines with J gene TRBJ1-4, with D possibly matching TRBD1 (6 bases). The clonotype originates from a young man in good health. Sequencing was performed on naive CD4+ T cells sorted from blood. The subset: CD45RA+ positively selected. The CDR3 sequence is CASSAGVYEKLFF. DNA for the CDR3: TGTGCCAGCAGTGCAGGGGTCTACGAAAAACTGTTTTTT.